The 4 T cell receptor beta chains given below trace back to one sample, sequenced in a study of cytomegalovirus exposure and HLA in healthy donors. The primer mix had 60 Vbeta and 13 Jbeta primers. TCRdb keeps only in-frame clones here, not all; method: immunoSEQ multiplex PCR. Of over 100,000 clones listed, roughly 8.8% are singletons. The sequenced sample was PBMCs. The receptor set was obtained from a woman between 40 and 55 years old in good health and CMV-seropositive.

This chain links TRBV5-1 with TRBJ2-7; TRBD1 matches 8 bases. The CDR3 extends over 18 amino acids. The junction had 17 bases not matched to a gene; V was cut back by 1 base and J by 5 bases. The V gene's germline CDR1 is SGHRS and CDR2 YFSETQ. CDR3 amino acids: CASSLISGGLSTGNEQYF. The CDR3 DNA is TGCGCCAGCAGCTTGATTTCAGGGGGCCTGTCGACTGGGAACGAGCAGTACTTC.

Only a few counts were recorded for this clone. The chain is built from TRBV7-3 and TRBJ1-1; D is unclear. Germline CDR1 reads SGHTA; CDR2 reads FQGTGA. V gave up 4 bases and J gave up 6 bases, with 21 bases separating them. This CDR3 is built from 16 residues. For the CDR3, the DNA is TGTGCCAGCAGCTCTTATCCTGTGGGAGTGGACCCTGAAGCTTTCTTT. This encodes CASSSYPVGVDPEAFF.

The J gene is TRBJ2-5, the V gene TRBV5-1; possibly TRBD1 for D (5 bases). The germline V and J ends were trimmed by 0 bases and 1 base, with 7 bases remaining between them. Germline V gene sequence: CDR1 SGHRS, CDR2 YFSETQ. The CDR3 contains 14 residues. For the CDR3, the DNA is TGCGCCAGCAGCTTGGGACAGAGCCAAGAGACCCAGTACTTC. Its protein product is CASSLGQSQETQYF.

This clone was seen only a few times. The V call is TRBV18, the J call TRBJ2-7, with 8 bases matching TRBD1. The CDR3 consists of 15 residues. Germline V gives CDR1 KGHSH, CDR2 LQKENI. Unmatched junction bases numbered 8, after V lost 5 bases and J lost 2 bases. This CDR3 reads CASSSGQGNTYEQYF. DNA of the CDR3: TGTGCCAGCTCATCCGGACAGGGAAACACCTACGAGCAGTACTTC.